The 2 T cell receptor beta chains below all came from one sample that was sequenced in a study of shared clonotypes between healthy human individuals. In the naive CD8 group, cells lacked CD45RO and were positively selected for CCR7, so terminally differentiated effector memory CD45RA+ cells were left out. Repertoires were generated with immunoSEQ multiplex PCR, while TCRdb's copy carries only in-frame clones and drops some. The top ten clones hold about 1.6% of a sample with a few million clones, 80% to 95% of them seen once. The sample taken for sequencing was naive CD8+ T cells from PBMCs. These receptors were collected from a man aged 18-30 years in good health. Some clones in this sample may be carry-over from other donors' samples.

This chain joins TRBV6-1 and TRBJ1-1; tentative D call: TRBD1 (5 bases). Trimming removed 8 bases at V and 3 bases at J, with 13 bases between. The V gene's germline CDR1 is MNHNS and CDR2 SASEGT. The CDR3 is 13 residues long. In DNA form, the CDR3 reads TGTGCCAGCGGGAGGGGAGACTACACTGAAGCTTTCTTT. This gives the protein CASGRGDYTEAFF.

The chain is built from TRBV2 and TRBJ2-3; 7 bases align to TRBD2. The CDR3 sequence is 13 residues long. Germline CDR1 SNHLY, CDR2 FYNNEI. The junction had 4 bases not matched to a gene; V was cut back by 6 bases and J by 4 bases. The CDR3 sequence is CASRRLAADTQYF. The CDR3 DNA sequence: TGTGCCAGCAGGCGACTAGCAGCAGATACGCAGTATTTT.